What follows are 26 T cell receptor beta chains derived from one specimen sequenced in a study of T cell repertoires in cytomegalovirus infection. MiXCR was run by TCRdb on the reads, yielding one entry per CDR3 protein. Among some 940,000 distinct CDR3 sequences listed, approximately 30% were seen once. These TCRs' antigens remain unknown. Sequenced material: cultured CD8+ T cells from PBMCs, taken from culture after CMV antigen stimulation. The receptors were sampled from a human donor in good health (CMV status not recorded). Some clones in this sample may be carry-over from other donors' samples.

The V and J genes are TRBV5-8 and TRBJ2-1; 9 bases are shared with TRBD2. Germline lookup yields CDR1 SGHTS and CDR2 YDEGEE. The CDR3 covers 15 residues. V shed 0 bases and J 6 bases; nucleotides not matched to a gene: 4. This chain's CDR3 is CASSLDAGGFNEQFF. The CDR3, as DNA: TGTGCCAGCAGCTTGGATGCGGGGGGGTTCAATGAGCAGTTCTTC. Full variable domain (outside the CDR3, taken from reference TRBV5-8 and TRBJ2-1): EAGVTQSPTHLIKTRGQQATLRCSPISGHTSVYWYQQALGLGLQFLLWYDEGEERNRGNFPPRFSGRQFPNYSSELNVNALELEDSALYLCASSLDAGGFNEQFFGPGTRLTVL.

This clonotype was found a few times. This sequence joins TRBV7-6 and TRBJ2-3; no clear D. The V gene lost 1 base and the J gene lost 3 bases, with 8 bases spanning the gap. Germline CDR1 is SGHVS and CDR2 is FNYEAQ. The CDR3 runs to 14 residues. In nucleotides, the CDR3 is TGTGCCAGCAGCTTAGACCCTGGAACAGATACGCAGTATTTT. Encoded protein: CASSLDPGTDTQYF.

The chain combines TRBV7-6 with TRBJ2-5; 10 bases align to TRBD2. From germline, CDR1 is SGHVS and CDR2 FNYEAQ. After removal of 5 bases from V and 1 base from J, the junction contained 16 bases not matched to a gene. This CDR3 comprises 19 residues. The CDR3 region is CASSPGPEGLADFQETQYF. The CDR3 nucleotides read TGTGCCAGCAGCCCGGGGCCCGAAGGACTAGCGGACTTCCAAGAGACCCAGTACTTC.

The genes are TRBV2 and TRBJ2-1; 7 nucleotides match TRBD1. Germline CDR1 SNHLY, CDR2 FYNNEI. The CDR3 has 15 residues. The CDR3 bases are TGTGTCACCCAAGGAAGACAGGGTTTGGGGCATGAGCAGTTCTTC. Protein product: CVTQGRQGLGHEQFF.

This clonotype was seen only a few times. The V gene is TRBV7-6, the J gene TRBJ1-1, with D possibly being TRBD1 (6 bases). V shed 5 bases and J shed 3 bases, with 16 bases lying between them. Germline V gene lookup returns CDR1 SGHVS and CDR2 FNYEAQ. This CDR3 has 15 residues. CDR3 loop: CASSNPQGPDTEAFF. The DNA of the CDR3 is TGTGCCAGCAGCAACCCACAGGGCCCAGACACTGAAGCTTTCTTT.

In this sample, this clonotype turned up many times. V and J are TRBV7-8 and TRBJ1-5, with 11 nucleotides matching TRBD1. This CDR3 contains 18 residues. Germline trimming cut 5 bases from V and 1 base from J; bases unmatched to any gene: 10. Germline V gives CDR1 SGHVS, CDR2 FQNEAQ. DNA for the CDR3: TGTGCCAGCAGCCAGCCGGGACAGGGGGTTTGGAGCAATCAGCCCCAGCATTTT. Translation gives CASSQPGQGVWSNQPQHF.

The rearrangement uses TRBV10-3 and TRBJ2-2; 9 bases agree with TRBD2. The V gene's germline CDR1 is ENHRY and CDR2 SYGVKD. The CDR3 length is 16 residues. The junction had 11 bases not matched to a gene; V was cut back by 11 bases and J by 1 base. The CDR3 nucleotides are TGTGCCGTCACTTCACGACTAGCGGTGAACACCGGGGAGCTGTTTTTT. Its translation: CAVTSRLAVNTGELFF.

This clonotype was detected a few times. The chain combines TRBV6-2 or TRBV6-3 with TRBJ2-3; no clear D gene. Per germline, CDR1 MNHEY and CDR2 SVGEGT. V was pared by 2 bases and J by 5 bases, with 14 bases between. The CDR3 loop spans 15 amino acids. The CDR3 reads CASSYVMTQEDTQYF. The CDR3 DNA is TGTGCCAGCAGTTACGTCATGACCCAGGAAGATACGCAGTATTTT.

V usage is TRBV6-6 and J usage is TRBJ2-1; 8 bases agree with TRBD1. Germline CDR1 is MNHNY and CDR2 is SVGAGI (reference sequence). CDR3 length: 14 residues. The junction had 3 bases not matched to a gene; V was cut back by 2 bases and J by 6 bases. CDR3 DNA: TGTGCCAGCAGTTACCGGACAGGGCTCAATGAGCAGTTCTTC. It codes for CASSYRTGLNEQFF.

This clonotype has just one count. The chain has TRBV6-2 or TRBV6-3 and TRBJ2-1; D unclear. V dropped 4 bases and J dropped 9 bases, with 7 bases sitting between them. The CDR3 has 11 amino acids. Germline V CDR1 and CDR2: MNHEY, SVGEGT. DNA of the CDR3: TGTGCCAGCAGTTTCGCCGCTGAGCAGTTCTTC. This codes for CASSFAAEQFF.

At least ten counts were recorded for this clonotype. The CDR3 reads CASSLDWVEAFF. In nucleotides, the CDR3 is TGTGCCAGCAGCTTAGATTGGGTTGAAGCTTTCTTT. V is TRBV7-8 and J is TRBJ1-1; D gene uncertain. V lost 1 base and J 7 bases, leaving 7 bases between the germline ends. The germline V gene has CDR1 SGHVS and CDR2 FQNEAQ. The CDR3 is 12 amino acids.

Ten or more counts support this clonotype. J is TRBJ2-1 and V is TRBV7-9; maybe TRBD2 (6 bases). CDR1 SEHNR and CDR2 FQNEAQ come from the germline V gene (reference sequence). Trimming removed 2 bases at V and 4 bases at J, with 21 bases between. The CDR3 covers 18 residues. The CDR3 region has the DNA TGTGCCAGCAGCTTACCCCCCGGGACTTCGGACTCTTACAATGAGCAGTTCTTC. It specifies CASSLPPGTSDSYNEQFF.

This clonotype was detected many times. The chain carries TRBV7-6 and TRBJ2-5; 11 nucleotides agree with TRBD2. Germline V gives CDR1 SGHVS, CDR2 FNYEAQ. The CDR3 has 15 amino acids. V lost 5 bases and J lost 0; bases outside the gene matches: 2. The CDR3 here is CASSPSGGYQETQYF. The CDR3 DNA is TGTGCCAGCAGCCCTAGCGGGGGGTACCAAGAGACCCAGTACTTC.

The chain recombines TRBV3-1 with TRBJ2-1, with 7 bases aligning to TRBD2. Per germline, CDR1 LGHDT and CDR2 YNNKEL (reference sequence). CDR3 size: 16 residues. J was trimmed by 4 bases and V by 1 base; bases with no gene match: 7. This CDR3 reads CASSQVNWGGYNEQFF. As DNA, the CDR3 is TGTGCCAGCAGCCAAGTTAATTGGGGGGGATACAATGAGCAGTTCTTC.

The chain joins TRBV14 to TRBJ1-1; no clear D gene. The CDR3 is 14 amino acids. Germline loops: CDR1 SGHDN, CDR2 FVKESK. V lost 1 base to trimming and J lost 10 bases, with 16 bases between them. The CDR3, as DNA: TGTGCCAGCAGCCAAGGGGCCGGGAAGGTGGGAGCTTTCTTT. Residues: CASSQGAGKVGAFF.

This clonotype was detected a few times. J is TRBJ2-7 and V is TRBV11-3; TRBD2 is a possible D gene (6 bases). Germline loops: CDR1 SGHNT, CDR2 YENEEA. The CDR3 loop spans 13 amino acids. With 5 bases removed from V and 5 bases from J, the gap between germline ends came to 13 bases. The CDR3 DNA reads TGTGCCAGCAGCCAGTGGGGCGGGGACGAGCAGTACTTC. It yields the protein CASSQWGGDEQYF.

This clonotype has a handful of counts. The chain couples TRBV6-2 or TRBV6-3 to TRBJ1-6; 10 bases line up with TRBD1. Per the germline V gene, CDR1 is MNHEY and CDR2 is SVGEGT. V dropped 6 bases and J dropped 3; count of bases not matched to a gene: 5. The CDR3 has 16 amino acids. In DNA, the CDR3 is TGTGCCAGCAGATTGGGACAGGGGTTCTATAATTCACCCCTCCACTTT. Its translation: CASRLGQGFYNSPLHF.

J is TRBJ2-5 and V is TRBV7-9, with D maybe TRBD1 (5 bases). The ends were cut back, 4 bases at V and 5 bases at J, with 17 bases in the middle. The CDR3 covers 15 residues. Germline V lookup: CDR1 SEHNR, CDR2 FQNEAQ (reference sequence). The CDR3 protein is CASSSTIGQGETQYF. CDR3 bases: TGTGCCAGCAGCTCCACTATTGGGCAGGGCGAGACCCAGTACTTC.

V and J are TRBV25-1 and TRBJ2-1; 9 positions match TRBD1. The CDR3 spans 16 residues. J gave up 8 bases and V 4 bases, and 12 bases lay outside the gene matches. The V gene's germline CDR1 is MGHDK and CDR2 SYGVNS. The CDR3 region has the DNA TGTGCCAGCAGTGCCTTAGGGGACAGGGAATATTATGAGCAGTTCTTC. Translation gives CASSALGDREYYEQFF.

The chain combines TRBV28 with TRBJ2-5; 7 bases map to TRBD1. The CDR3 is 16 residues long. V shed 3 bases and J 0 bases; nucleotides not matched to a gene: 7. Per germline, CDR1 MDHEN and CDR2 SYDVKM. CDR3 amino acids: CASSLVRGLNQETQYF. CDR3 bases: TGTGCCAGCAGTTTGGTCAGGGGGTTAAACCAAGAGACCCAGTACTTC. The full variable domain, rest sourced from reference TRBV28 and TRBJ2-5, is DVKVTQSSRYLVKRTGEKVFLECVQDMDHENMFWYRQDPGLGLRLIYFSYDVKMKEKGDIPEGYSVSREKKERFSLILESASTNQTSMYLCASSLVRGLNQETQYFGPGTRLLVL.

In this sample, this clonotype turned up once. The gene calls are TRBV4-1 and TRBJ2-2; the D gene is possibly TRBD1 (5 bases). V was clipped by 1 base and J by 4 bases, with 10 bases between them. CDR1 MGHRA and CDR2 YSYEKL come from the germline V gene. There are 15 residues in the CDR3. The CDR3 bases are TGCGCCAGCAGCCAAGGGCAGGGAACCACCGGGGAGCTGTTTTTT. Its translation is CASSQGQGTTGELFF.

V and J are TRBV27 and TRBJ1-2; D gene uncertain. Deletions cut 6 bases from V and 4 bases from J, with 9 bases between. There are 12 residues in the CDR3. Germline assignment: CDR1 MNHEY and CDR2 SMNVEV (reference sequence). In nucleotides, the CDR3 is TGTGCCAGCAGCGGACGGGGCTATGGCTACACCTTC. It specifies CASSGRGYGYTF.

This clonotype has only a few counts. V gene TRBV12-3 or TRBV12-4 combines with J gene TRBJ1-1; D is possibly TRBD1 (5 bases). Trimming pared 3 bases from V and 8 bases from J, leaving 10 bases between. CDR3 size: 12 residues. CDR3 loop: CASSFLGQEAFF. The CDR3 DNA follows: TGTGCCAGCAGTTTCCTTGGACAAGAAGCTTTCTTT.

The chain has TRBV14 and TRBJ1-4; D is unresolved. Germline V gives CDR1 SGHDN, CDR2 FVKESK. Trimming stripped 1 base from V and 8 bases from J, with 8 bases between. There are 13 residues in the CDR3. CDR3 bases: TGTGCCAGCAGCCAAGCTCGCGGAGAAAAACTGTTTTTT. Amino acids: CASSQARGEKLFF.

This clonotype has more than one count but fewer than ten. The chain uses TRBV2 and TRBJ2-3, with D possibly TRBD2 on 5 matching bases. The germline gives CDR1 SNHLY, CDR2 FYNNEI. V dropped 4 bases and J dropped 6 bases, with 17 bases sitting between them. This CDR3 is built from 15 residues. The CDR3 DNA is TGTGCCAGCAGTGCGAAGCGGCGCGGCGGGGATACGCAGTATTTT. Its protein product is CASSAKRRGGDTQYF.

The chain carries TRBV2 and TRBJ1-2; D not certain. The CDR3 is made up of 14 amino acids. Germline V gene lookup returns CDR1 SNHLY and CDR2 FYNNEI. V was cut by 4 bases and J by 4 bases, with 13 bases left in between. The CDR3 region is CASSGAAVAYGYTF. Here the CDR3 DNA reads TGTGCCAGCAGTGGAGCGGCAGTCGCCTATGGCTACACCTTC.